The rows below give T cell receptor beta chains drawn from one sample of a study of CD8 T cells in ankylosing spondylitis. Each CDR3 protein gets one entry after TCRdb re-called the 5' RACE reads with MiXCR. The table shows 84,000 or so distinct CDR3 sequences, with more than 25% occurring only once. Sample: blood, either unsorted or a sorted T cell fraction (not recorded which). The receptors originated from a male donor with ankylosing spondylitis or in good health (not recorded which). Both conserved end residues are part of each CDR3.

TRBV7-9	12	TRBJ1-1	CASSLGSAEAFF
TRBV9	13	TRBJ2-2	CAGGDVNTGELFF
TRBV20-1	13	TRBJ2-1	CSANGQSYNEQFF
TRBV2	15	TRBJ2-5	CASSIGTIKPETQYF
TRBV5-1	15	TRBJ2-5	CASSLLRDRGETQYF
TRBV6-5	14	TRBJ2-2	CASSYWASTGELFF
TRBV28	15	TRBJ1-1	CASSSHTGGLTEAFF
TRBV20-1	13	TRBJ1-2	CSASFRPNYGYTF
TRBV5-6	12	TRBJ1-1	CASSVNPTEAFF
TRBV7-9	15	TRBJ1-4	CASSLDVRTNEKLFF
TRBV5-1	16	TRBJ1-2	CASSFRTGGANYGYTF
TRBV5-5	15	TRBJ1-5	CASRPGTEIYQPQHF
TRBV29-1	11	TRBJ1-2	CSVTGGSGYTF
TRBV20-1	13	TRBJ1-1	CSARAGTVLEAFF
TRBV7-6	17	TRBJ2-1	CASSLRFRGSSYNEQFF
TRBV7-2	16	TRBJ2-2	CASSPIRLAGPGELFF
TRBV5-1	14	TRBJ2-3	CASRPGQGSDTQYF
TRBV20-1	12	TRBJ2-4	CSATVAKNSQYF
TRBV20-1	15	TRBJ1-2	CSAIPQGAGGYGYTF
TRBV12-3/TRBV12-4	14	TRBJ2-2	CASSFRPVTGELFF
TRBV12-3/TRBV12-4	12	TRBJ2-7	CASSLTGGEQYF
TRBV7-3	15	TRBJ2-3	CASSLIGGTTDTQYF
TRBV7-8	16	TRBJ2-1	CASSRGMEAGDREEFF
TRBV7-9	12	TRBJ2-3	CASSPRWDTQYF
TRBV7-3	14	TRBJ2-7	CASSLEGGSYEQYF
TRBV11-1	18	TRBJ1-5	CASSRESPGQGRVRPQHF
TRBV4-1	15	TRBJ2-3	CASSQIGSSTDTQYF
TRBV6-5	17	TRBJ2-2	CASSYELIYQGTGELFF
TRBV12-3/TRBV12-4	15	TRBJ2-7	CASSLALAGAYEQYF
TRBV4-1	13	TRBJ1-5	CASSQSMGQPQHF
TRBV2	16	TRBJ1-5	CASSEGGGMVGQPQHF
TRBV5-1	14	TRBJ1-1	CASSLAGGHTEAFF
TRBV10-3	12	TRBJ2-5	CATDTDGETQYF
TRBV18	16	TRBJ1-1	CASSPAGAHMNTEAFF
TRBV29-1	17	TRBJ2-1	CSVAHFSTSGTYNEQFF